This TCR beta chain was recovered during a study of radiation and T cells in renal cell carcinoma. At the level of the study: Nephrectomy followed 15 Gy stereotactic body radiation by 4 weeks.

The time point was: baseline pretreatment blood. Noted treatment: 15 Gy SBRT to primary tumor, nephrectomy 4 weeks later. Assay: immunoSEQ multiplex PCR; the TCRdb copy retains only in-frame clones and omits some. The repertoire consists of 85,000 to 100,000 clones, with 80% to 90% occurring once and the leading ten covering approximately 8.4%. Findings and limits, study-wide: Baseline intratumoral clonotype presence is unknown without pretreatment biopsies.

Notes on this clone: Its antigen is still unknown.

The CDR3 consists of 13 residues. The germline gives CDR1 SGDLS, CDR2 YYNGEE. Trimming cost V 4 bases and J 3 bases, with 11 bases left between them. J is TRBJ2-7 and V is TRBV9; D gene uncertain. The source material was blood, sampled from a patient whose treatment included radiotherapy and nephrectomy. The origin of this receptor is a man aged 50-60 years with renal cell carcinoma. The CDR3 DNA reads TGTGCCAGCAGCCGCGGCGGTGGCTACGAGCAGTACTTC. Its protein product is CASSRGGGYEQYF.